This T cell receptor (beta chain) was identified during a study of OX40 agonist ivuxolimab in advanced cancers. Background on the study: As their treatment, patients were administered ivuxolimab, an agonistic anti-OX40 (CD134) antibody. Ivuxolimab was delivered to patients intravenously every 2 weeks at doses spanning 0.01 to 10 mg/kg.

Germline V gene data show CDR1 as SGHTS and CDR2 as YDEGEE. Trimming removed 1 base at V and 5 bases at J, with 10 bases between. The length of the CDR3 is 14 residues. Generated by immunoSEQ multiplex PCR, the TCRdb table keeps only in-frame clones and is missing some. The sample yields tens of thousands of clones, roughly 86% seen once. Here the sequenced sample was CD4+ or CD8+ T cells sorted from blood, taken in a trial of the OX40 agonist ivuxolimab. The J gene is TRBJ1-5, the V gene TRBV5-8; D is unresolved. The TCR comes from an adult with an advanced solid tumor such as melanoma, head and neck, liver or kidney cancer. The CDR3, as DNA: TGTGCCAGCAGCTTGAAGACACCCGATCAGCCCCAGCATTTT. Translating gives CASSLKTPDQPQHF.